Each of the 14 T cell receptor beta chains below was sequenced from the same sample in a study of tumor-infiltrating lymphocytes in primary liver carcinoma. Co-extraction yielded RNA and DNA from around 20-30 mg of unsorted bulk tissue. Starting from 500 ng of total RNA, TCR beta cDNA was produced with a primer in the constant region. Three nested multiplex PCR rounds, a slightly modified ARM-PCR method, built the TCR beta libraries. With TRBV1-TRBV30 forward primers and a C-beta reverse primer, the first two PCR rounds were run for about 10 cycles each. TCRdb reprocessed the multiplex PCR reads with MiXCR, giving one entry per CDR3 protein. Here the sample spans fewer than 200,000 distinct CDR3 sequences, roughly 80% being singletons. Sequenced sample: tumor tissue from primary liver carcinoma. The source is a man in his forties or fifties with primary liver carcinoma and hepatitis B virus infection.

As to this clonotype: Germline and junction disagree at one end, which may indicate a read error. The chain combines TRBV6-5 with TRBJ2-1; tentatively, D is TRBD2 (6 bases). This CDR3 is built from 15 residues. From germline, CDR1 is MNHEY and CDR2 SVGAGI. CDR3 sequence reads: CASTRAGGAYNERFF. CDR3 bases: TGTGCCAGCACCCGAGCTGGAGGGGCATACAATGAGCGGTTCTTC.

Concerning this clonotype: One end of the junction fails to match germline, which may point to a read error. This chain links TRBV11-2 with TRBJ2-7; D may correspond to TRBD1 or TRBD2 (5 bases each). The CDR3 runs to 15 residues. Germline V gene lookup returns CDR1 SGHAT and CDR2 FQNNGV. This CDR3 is CASRRNRRNSYEQYF. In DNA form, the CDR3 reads TGTGCCAGCAGGAGGAACAGGAGGAACTCCTACGAGCAGTATTTC.

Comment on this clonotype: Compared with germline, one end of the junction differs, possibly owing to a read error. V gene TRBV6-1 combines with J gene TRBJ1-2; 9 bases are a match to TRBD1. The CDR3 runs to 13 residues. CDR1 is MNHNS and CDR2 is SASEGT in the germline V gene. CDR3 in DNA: TGTGCCTGCAGGACAGGGGAGTCCAATGGCTACACCTTC. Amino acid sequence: CACRTGESNGYTF.

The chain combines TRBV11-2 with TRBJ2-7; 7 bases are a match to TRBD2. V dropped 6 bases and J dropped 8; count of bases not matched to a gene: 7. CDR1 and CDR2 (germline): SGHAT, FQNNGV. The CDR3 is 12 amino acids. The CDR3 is CASSHGRYKQYF. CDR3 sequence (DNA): TGTGCCAGCAGTCACGGGAGGTACAAGCAGTACTTC. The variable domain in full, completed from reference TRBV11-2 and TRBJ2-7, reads EAGVAQSPRYKIIEKRQSVAFWCNPISGHATLYWYQQILGQGPKLLIQFQNNGVVDDSQLPKDRFSAERLKGVDSTLKIQPAKLEDSAVYLCASSHGRYKQYFGPGTRLTVT.

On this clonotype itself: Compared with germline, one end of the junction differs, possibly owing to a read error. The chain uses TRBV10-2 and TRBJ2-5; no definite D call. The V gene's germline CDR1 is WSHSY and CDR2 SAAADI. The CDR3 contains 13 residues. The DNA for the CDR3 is TGCGCCAGCACCGGGCAGCTTGGCATGACCGAGTACTTC. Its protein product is CASTGQLGMTEYF.

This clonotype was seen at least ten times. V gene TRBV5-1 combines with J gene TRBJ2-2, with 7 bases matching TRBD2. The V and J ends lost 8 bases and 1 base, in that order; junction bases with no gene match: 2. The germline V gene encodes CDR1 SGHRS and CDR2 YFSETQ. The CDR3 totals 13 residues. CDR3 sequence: CASASGNTGELFF. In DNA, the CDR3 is TGCGCCAGTGCTAGCGGGAACACCGGGGAGCTGTTTTTT.

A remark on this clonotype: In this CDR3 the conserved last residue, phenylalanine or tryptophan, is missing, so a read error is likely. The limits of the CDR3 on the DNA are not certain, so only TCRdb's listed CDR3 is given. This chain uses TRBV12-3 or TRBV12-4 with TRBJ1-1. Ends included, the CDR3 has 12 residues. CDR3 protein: CAISPIGTEALS.

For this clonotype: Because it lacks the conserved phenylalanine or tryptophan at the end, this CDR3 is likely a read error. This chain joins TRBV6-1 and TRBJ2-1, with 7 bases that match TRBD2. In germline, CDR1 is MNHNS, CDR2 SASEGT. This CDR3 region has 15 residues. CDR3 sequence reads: CDSRLGTTPFSEQFL. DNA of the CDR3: TGTGACAGCAGGCTAGGGACTACGCCTTTCAGTGAGCAGTTCCTC.

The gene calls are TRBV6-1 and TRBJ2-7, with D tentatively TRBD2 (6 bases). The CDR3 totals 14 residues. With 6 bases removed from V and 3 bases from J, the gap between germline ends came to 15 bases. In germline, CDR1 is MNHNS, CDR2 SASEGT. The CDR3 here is CASRVGGNSYEQYF. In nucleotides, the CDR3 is TGTGCCAGCAGGGTCGGAGGGAATAGCTACGAGCAGTACTTC.

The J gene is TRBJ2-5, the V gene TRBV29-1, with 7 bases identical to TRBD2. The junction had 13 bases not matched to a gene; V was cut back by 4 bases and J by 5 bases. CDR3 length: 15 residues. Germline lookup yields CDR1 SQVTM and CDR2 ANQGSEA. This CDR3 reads CSVGETSKSRETQYF. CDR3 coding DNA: TGCAGCGTTGGTGAGACTAGCAAGAGTAGGGAGACCCAGTACTTC.

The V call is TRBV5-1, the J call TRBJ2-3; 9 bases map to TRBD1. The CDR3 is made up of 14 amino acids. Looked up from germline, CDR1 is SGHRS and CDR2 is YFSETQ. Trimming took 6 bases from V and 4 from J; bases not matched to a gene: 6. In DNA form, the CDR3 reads TGCGCCAGCAACTCCCGGACAGGGGCAGATACGCAGTATTTT. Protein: CASNSRTGADTQYF.

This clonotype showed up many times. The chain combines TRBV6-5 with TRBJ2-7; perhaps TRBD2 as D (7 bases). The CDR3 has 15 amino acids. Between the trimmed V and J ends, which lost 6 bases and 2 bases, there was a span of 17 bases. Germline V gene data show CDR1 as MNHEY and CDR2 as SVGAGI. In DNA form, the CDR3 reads TGTGCCAGCAGCCTGGGGGGGCTCGGTACCTACGAGCAGTACTTC. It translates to CASSLGGLGTYEQYF.

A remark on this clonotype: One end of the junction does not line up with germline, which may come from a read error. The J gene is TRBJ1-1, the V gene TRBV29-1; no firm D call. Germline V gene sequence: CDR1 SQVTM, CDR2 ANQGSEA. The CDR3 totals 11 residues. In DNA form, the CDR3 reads TGTAGCGTTGAGTCGAACACTGAAACTTTCTTT. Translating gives CSVESNTETFF.

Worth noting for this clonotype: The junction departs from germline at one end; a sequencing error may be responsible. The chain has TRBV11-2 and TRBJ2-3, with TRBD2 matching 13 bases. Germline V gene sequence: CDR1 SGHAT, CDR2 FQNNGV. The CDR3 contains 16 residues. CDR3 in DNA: TGTGCCAGCAGTCGGGGGACTAGCGGGAACACAGATACGCACTATTTT. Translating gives CASSRGTSGNTDTHYF.